The 13 T cell receptor beta chains below come from one sample, sequenced in a study of shared clonotypes between healthy human individuals. Naivety among CD8 cells was defined by CD45RO negativity and positive CCR7 selection, thereby excluding terminally differentiated effector memory CD45RA+ cells. Method: immunoSEQ multiplex PCR; TCRdb's copy keeps in-frame clones and lacks some. The sample includes some 2,000,000 clones, about 95% of them seen just once. Sequencing was performed on naive CD8+ T cells sorted from blood. These receptors all come from a man aged 18-30 years in good health.

The rearrangement links TRBV7-9 to TRBJ2-7; 13 bases line up with TRBD2. Germline V gives CDR1 SEHNR, CDR2 FQNEAQ (reference sequence). With 7 bases clipped from V and 5 bases from J, the junction kept 8 bases outside the gene matches. This CDR3 is built from 15 residues. DNA of the CDR3: TGTGCCAGCACCCCCTGGACTAGCGGGAGCGACGAGCAGTACTTC. Translation: CASTPWTSGSDEQYF.

For this clone: Other DNA sequences in this sample translate to the same CDR3. V is TRBV4-1 and J is TRBJ2-7; D might be TRBD1 (7 bases). The ends were cut back, 0 bases at V and 0 bases at J, with 9 bases in the middle. This CDR3 has 15 amino acids. CDR1 and CDR2 (germline): MGHRA, YSYEKL. The CDR3 loop is CASSQDQGGSYEQYF. The CDR3 region has the DNA TGCGCCAGCAGCCAAGACCAGGGGGGCTCCTACGAGCAGTACTTC.

The chain couples TRBV30 to TRBJ2-5, with unresolved D. The CDR3 is made up of 15 amino acids. Germline V gene sequence: CDR1 GTSNPN, CDR2 SVGIG (reference sequence). Between the trimmed V and J ends, which lost 4 bases and 1 base, there was a span of 16 bases. CDR3 amino acids: CAWTSGPLIQETQYF. CDR3 coding DNA: TGTGCCTGGACCTCCGGGCCCCTTATCCAAGAGACCCAGTACTTC.

V usage is TRBV11-3 and J usage is TRBJ1-4; D not resolved. The CDR3 runs 11 residues. CDR1 SGHNT and CDR2 YENEEA come from the germline V gene. V lost 4 bases, J lost 13 bases, and 10 bases lay in between. The chain's CDR3 is CASSYPLGLFF. The CDR3 DNA reads TGTGCCAGCAGCTACCCCCTAGGACTGTTTTTT. Variable domain in full (rest from reference TRBV11-3 and TRBJ1-4): EAGVVQSPRYKIIEKKQPVAFWCNPISGHNTLYWYLQNLGQGPELLIRYENEEAVDDSQLPKDRFSAERLKGVDSTLKIQPAELGDSAVYLCASSYPLGLFFGSGTQLSVL.

This sequence joins TRBV7-2 and TRBJ2-1, with D uncertain. CDR1 is SGHTA, CDR2 FQGNSA, per germline. Trimming took off 0 bases at V and 7 bases at J, with 13 bases between the two ends. The CDR3 spans 15 residues. The CDR3 DNA reads as TGTGCCAGCAGCTTAGCCCTCTCAGGCCAAAATGAGCAGTTCTTC. Residues: CASSLALSGQNEQFF.

The rearrangement links TRBV6-1 to TRBJ2-7; D not certain. V lost 4 bases, J lost 3 bases, and 10 bases lay in between. Germline CDR1 and CDR2: MNHNS and SASEGT. This CDR3 region has 13 residues. DNA for the CDR3: TGTGCCAGCAGTGTGGCAGCCAACTACGAGCAGTACTTC. Translating gives CASSVAANYEQYF.

The chain recombines TRBV2 with TRBJ1-2; 8 bases map to TRBD1. The V and J ends lost 5 bases and 3 bases, in that order; junction bases with no gene match: 8. There are 15 residues in the CDR3. Germline CDR1 reads SNHLY; CDR2 reads FYNNEI. CDR3: CASSPTGGGHYGYTF. In DNA form, the CDR3 reads TGTGCCAGCAGTCCTACAGGGGGGGGGCACTATGGCTACACCTTC.

The chain is built from TRBV28 and TRBJ2-2; 9 bases align to TRBD2. V was clipped by 2 bases and J by 6 bases; unmatched bases: 4. The germline V gene encodes CDR1 MDHEN and CDR2 SYDVKM. This CDR3 spans 15 amino acids. For the CDR3, the DNA is TGTGCCAGCAGTTTAGCGGGGGGGCAACCCGGGGAGCTGTTTTTT. Protein sequence: CASSLAGGQPGELFF.

This chain connects TRBV13 to TRBJ1-1; D uncertain. V was clipped by 3 bases and J by 4 bases, with 9 bases between them. Germline V gene data show CDR1 as PRHDT and CDR2 as FYEKMQ (reference sequence). This CDR3 comprises 13 residues. The CDR3 protein is CASSFNRGTEAFF. For the CDR3, the DNA is TGTGCCAGCAGCTTTAATCGGGGCACTGAAGCTTTCTTT.

As to this clone: Distinct nucleotide sequences in the sample also encode this CDR3. The chain recombines TRBV5-1 with TRBJ2-7; perhaps TRBD2 as D (5 bases). Germline assignment: CDR1 SGHRS and CDR2 YFSETQ. The CDR3 is 14 residues long. The V end was cut by 0 bases, the J end by 1 base, with 8 bases between. CDR3 residues: CASSLATGSYEQYF. The CDR3 bases are TGCGCCAGCAGCTTGGCAACGGGGTCCTACGAGCAGTACTTC.

The chain recombines TRBV30 with TRBJ1-2, with TRBD1 matching 10 bases. The J segment lost 8 bases and the V segment lost 1 base, leaving 7 bases of the junction unmatched. In germline, CDR1 is GTSNPN, CDR2 SVGIG (reference sequence). The CDR3 is 14 amino acids. The CDR3 DNA is TGTGCCTGGAGTGATCCCGGGACAGGGGAAGGCTACACCTTC. Translated, it gives CAWSDPGTGEGYTF.

As concerns this clone: Other DNA sequences in the sample encode the same CDR3. V gene TRBV6-1 combines with J gene TRBJ1-1, with D maybe TRBD1 (5 bases). The CDR3 is 10 amino acids. Germline V gene lookup returns CDR1 MNHNS and CDR2 SASEGT. Between the trimmed V and J ends, which lost 6 bases and 6 bases, there was a span of 5 bases. CDR3 DNA: TGTGCCAGCAGGGGACCTGAAGCTTTCTTT. Its translation is CASRGPEAFF.

This clone appeared once. Other DNA sequences within the sample encode an identical CDR3. The V gene is TRBV28, the J gene TRBJ2-5; TRBD2 is a possible D gene (6 bases). CDR1 and CDR2 (germline): MDHEN, SYDVKM. This CDR3 region has 14 residues. V gave up 1 base and J gave up 1 base, with 7 bases separating them. The CDR3, as DNA: TGTGCCAGCAGTTTATCGGGGGTCCAAGAGACCCAGTACTTC. It is translated as CASSLSGVQETQYF.